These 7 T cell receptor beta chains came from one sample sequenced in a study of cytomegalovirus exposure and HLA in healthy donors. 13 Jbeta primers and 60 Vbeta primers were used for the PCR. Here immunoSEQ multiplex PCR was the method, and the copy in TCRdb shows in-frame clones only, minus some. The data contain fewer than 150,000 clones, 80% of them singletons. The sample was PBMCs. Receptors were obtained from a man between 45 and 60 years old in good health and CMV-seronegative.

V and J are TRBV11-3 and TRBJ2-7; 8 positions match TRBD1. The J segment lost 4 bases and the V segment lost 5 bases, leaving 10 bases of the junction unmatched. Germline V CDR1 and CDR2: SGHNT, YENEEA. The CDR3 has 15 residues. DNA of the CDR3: TGTGCCAGCAGCCCCTCACCGACAGGGGCGTACGAGCAGTACTTC. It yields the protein CASSPSPTGAYEQYF. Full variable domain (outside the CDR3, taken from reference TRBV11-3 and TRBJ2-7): EAGVVQSPRYKIIEKKQPVAFWCNPISGHNTLYWYLQNLGQGPELLIRYENEEAVDDSQLPKDRFSAERLKGVDSTLKIQPAELGDSAVYLCASSPSPTGAYEQYFGPGTRLTVT.

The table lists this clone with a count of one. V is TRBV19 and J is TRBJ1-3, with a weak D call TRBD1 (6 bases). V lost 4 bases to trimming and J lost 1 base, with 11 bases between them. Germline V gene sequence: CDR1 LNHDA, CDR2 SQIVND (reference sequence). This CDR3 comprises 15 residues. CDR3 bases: TGTGCCAGTAGTACCCCAGGGGCGTCTGGAAACACCATATATTTT. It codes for CASSTPGASGNTIYF.

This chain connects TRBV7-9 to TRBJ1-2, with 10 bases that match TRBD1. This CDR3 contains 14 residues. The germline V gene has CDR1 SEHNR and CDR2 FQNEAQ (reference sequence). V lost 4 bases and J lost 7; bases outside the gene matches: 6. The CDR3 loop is CASSSRDRGPGYTF. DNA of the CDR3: TGTGCCAGCAGCTCCCGGGACAGGGGACCTGGCTACACCTTC.

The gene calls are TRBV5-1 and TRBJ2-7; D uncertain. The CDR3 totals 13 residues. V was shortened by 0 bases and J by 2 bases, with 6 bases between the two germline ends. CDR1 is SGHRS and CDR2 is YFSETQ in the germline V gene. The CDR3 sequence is CASSLDGAYEQYF. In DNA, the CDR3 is TGCGCCAGCAGCTTGGACGGAGCCTACGAGCAGTACTTC.

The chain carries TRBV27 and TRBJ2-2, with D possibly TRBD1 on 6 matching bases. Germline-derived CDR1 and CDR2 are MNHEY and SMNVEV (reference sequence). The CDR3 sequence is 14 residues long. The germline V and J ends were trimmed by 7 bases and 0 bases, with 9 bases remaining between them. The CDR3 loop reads CASKRGTNTGELFF. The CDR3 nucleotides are TGTGCCAGCAAAAGGGGGACGAACACCGGGGAGCTGTTTTTT.

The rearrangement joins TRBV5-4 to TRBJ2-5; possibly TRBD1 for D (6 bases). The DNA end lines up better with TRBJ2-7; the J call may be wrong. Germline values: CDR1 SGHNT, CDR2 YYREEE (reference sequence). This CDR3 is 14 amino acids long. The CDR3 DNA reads TGTGCCAGCAGCCCAGACCCAAACAGGGTCGAGCAGTACTTC. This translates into CASSPDPNRVEQYF.

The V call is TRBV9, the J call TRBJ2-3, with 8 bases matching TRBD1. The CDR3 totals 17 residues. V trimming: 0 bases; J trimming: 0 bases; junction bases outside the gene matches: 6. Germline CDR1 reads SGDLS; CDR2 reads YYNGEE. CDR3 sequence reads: CASSVEGQAQSTDTQYF. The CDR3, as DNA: TGTGCCAGCAGCGTAGAGGGACAGGCTCAGAGCACAGATACGCAGTATTTT.